Below, 7 T cell receptor beta chains from the same sample are listed, as sequenced in a study of T cells in narcolepsy. Assay used: immunoSEQ multiplex PCR; TCRdb lists only in-frame clones, some missing. The sample holds under 40,000 clones, around 79% seen once. What was sequenced was CD45RA- memory CD4+ T cells from PBMCs. These receptors all stem from a human donor with narcolepsy.

The rearrangement joins TRBV19 to TRBJ1-2, with a weak D call TRBD1 (6 bases). Trimming pared 1 base from V and 6 bases from J, leaving 15 bases between. CDR1 and CDR2 from the germline V gene are LNHDA and SQIVND (reference sequence). This CDR3 is built from 15 residues. The CDR3: CASSIGSQGKDGYTF. The DNA of the CDR3 is TGTGCCAGTAGTATAGGGTCTCAGGGGAAGGATGGCTACACCTTC.

V usage is TRBV18 and J usage is TRBJ2-1; the match to TRBD2 covers 7 bases. This CDR3 has 16 residues. Trimming took 3 bases from V and 9 from J; bases not matched to a gene: 14. Germline loops: CDR1 KGHSH, CDR2 LQKENI. CDR3 nucleotides: TGTGCCAGCTCACCCGTCGGTCTACTAGCGCTCATTGAGCAGTTCTTC. Translating gives CASSPVGLLALIEQFF.

This rearrangement joins TRBV28 to TRBJ1-3; TRBD1 matches 8 bases. Trimming took 4 bases from V and 3 from J; bases not matched to a gene: 5. Germline V gives CDR1 MDHEN, CDR2 SYDVKM. This CDR3 region has 15 residues. Written as DNA, the CDR3 is TGTGCCAGCAGTTCGGCAGGGGGCTTTGGAAACACCATATATTTT. Residues: CASSSAGGFGNTIYF.

The chain couples TRBV9 to TRBJ2-2; a possible D gene is TRBD1 (6 bases). Germline CDR1 SGDLS, CDR2 YYNGEE. The CDR3 sequence is 17 residues long. V shed 4 bases and J shed 0 bases, with 16 bases lying between them. CDR3 amino acids: CASSTTFRTANTGELFF. The CDR3 DNA reads TGTGCCAGCAGCACAACATTTCGGACAGCGAACACCGGGGAGCTGTTTTTT.

CDR3 sequence (DNA): TGCAGTCCTGGCGGCGGAGATGAGCAGTACTTC. Its translation is CSPGGGDEQYF. The J gene is TRBJ2-7, the V gene TRBV20-1; D call uncertain. The germline gives CDR1 DFQATT, CDR2 SNEGSKA (reference sequence). V shed 8 bases and J shed 7 bases, with 15 bases lying between them. The CDR3 spans 11 residues.

This clone has just one count. The chain joins TRBV5-6 to TRBJ1-6, with a weak D call TRBD1 (5 bases). Germline lookup yields CDR1 SGHDT and CDR2 YYEEEE. The CDR3 length is 14 residues. Trimming pared 0 bases from V and 7 bases from J, leaving 8 bases between. The CDR3 DNA sequence: TGTGCCAGCAGCTTGGCTGGGGGGAATTCACCCCTCCACTTT. Translating gives CASSLAGGNSPLHF.

The chain uses TRBV19 and TRBJ2-1, with TRBD1 matching 7 bases. CDR3 length equals 15 residues. Germline V lookup: CDR1 LNHDA, CDR2 SQIVND (reference sequence). V lost 6 bases, J lost 0 bases, and 5 bases stayed unmatched. The CDR3 sequence is CASRADRSSYNEQFF. CDR3 in DNA: TGTGCCAGTAGAGCGGACAGGAGCTCCTACAATGAGCAGTTCTTC.